This T cell receptor (beta chain) was recovered during a study of blood T cell repertoires in COVID-19 (dated by TCRdb to about 2020). With regard to the full study: Samples from collaborators originated in the United States, Italy and Spain and spanned both the acute and convalescent phases of COVID-19. Deeply sampled blood TCRbeta repertoires from subjects exposed to, actively infected with, or recovered from COVID-19 were included in the dataset. The samples were drawn from the first 160 participants of the ongoing ImmuneRACE study and from 1,200 or so subjects provided by 6 global collaborators. The material from the prospective study consisted of cDNA or gDNA derived from T cells, B-cell-depleted T cells, or PBMCs. The repertoires were released in a freely available public database meant as a resource for research on the immune response to SARS-CoV-2. The sample metadata nearly always contained a de-identified subject ID, COVID-19 status, age in years and sex. Where available, HLA class I and class II types were taken from metadata supplied by the sample provider and were not determined by assay-based typing.

The full study reports these points: How much clinical and demographic metadata was included differed by source and by participant, and the metadata was provided uncurated.

TCRbeta CDR3 regions were amplified from genomic DNA using the immunoSEQ Assay, a bias-controlled multiplex PCR. The source study handled its data this way. Within the assay, amplification of reference gene primers was used to estimate how many nucleated cells each sample contained. To quantify the absolute abundance of each unique TCRbeta CDR3 rearrangement, sequence reads were collapsed and filtered. For each sample, productive Simpson clonality was calculated as the square root of Simpson's diversity index across productive rearrangements. TCRdb holds this immuneACCESS table with in-frame rearrangements only. Some clones are missing; in checked studies, unresolved V genes explain under half, and the rest has no known cause. That table supplies the V and J calls and clone size; D and trimming were determined from the DNA. The sample includes over 130,000 clones, with 65% to 80% observed a single time. Of the sample, roughly 17% falls within the top ten clones.

Collaborating institutions collected whole blood in K2EDTA tubes following their own protocols. For TCRbeta analysis, collaborators shipped samples in one of three forms: frozen whole blood, isolated PBMCs, or DNA extracted from either of those sample types. Details on this clone: Which antigen it targets is not known. No base-level quality is on record; no much larger clone is a single base apart.

From the cysteine up to the phenylalanine, the CDR3 has a length of 12 residues. The sequence is cut down to CDR3 DNA, 36 bases in frame from base 1. Via the germline V gene, CDR1 is MNHNS and CDR2 SASEGT. At the junction V is shortened by 1 base and J by 8 bases; bases outside the gene matches: 1. The receptor was isolated from a man in his fifties or sixties with acute or convalescent COVID-19. Rearrangement joined TRBV6-1 to TRBJ1-2; TRBD1 fits 7 bases in the junction. Material for sequencing was peripheral blood. The encoded CDR3 is CASSEEGGGYTF. The bases read TGTGCCAGCAGTGAAGAAGGGGGCGGCTACACCTTC.